This T cell receptor beta chain stems from a study of cytotoxic CD8 clonotypes in ibrutinib-treated CLL (dated by TCRdb to about 2021). For the study in its entirety: The cohort had ten to twelve relapsed/refractory and around 14 treatment-naive patients; approximately 17 were IGHV unmutated. Responses were partial in 25 or so patients and complete in 2; after median approximately 69 months follow-up, some 15 stayed in remission and some twelve progressed. The response samples were drawn at a median of 12 months into treatment, with a range of about 6 to 36 months. On average, each sample had 255,043 productive templates and 96,000 or so productive rearrangements. Longitudinal samples were available for about 30% of the 86 trial participants. Cryopreserved peripheral blood mononuclear cells were collected before treatment, at response, and at either disease progression or sustained remission. All remission and progressive disease samples were collected while patients were still receiving ibrutinib. Study-wide findings and limitations: Clonality increased at ibrutinib response, stayed stable in sustained remission, and fell back toward baseline at progression. Sustained-remission and progressing patients did not have matched sampling times, and lymph node repertoires were not examined. Public clonotypes were found to be uncommon and were observed to contract or remain stable during treatment; the increase in clonality was shown to reflect expansion of private clonotypes at ibrutinib response. Baseline clonality exceeded that of age-matched healthy donors and correlated strongly with circulating CD8+ T-cell counts.

Worth noting for this clone: Its recognized antigen is unknown. No much larger clonotype is one base removed from it; base qualities were not supplied.

The V end loses 3 bases and the J end loses 2 bases, and a stretch of 13 bases separates them. The CDR3 goes from the cysteine to the phenylalanine over 16 residues. The retained sequence is limited to the CDR3, 48 bases, with the frame set at the first base. CDR1 SGHDN and CDR2 FVKESK were looked up in the germline V gene. The goal of deep resolution MiSeq sequencing was a depth between 1 in 1 million and 1 in 200,000 T cells, and coverage averaged 10x per clonotype. The immunoSEQ hsTCRB Kit was used to generate the TCR beta libraries. In the original analysis: ImmunoSEQ Data Assistant and ImmunoSEQ Analyzer were used for data analysis, and V, D and J genes were assigned according to IMGT definitions. Clonality, which ranges from 0 to 1, was calculated as one minus the normalized Shannon entropy of productive rearrangement frequencies. Only overrepresented clonotypes making up at least 0.05% of each patient's repertoire were included in the public clonotype analysis. Fewer than 15 age-matched healthy donor repertoires from immuneACCESS served as clonality controls. Imported from immuneACCESS, the table was reduced by TCRdb to in-frame sequences with V and J called. These copies leave out some clones; in studies compared against another copy, an unresolved V gene accounts for under half, and the cause of the remainder is not known. That table gives V, J and clone size, and the DNA gave D and trimming. Present in this sample are roughly 29,000 clones, roughly three quarters of which were seen just once. 40% to 60% of the sample goes to the ten largest clones.

For TCR beta library preparation, roughly 2 micrograms of genomic DNA were extracted from the cryopreserved PBMCs. Longitudinal blood samples from CLL patients on ibrutinib monotherapy underwent high-throughput TCR beta sequencing. The patients took part in an open-label, single-center phase 2 trial of ibrutinib monotherapy. The chain is assembled from TRBV14 and TRBJ2-2; TRBD1 is perhaps the D gene, given 6 matching bases. This receptor was identified in a human donor with chronic lymphocytic leukemia. Source: PBMCs, taken after 36 months of ibrutinib treatment. Here the CDR3 is given as CASSQGRGPNTGELFF. DNA sequence: TGTGCCAGCAGCCAGGGCAGGGGCCCAAACACCGGGGAGCTGTTTTTT.